Here is one T cell receptor beta chain with its context. Antigen: not known. The data belong to a study of a mutant IDH1 vaccine in newly diagnosed glioma. Looking at the study overall: Among treated patients, around 62% were male and approximately 40% female, and mean age was roughly 40 years. Patients' prior therapy spanned radiotherapy, temozolomide, or both; most underwent both. Study results and limitations: Top-clonotype changes in peripheral T cells seemed unrelated to pseudoprogression. Most patients, 90% to 95%, showed vaccine-induced immune responses.

As for time point: baseline, week 1 (first vaccination visit). Regarding treatment: pre-vaccination baseline after standard-of-care therapy. Germline trimming cut 5 bases from V and 2 bases from J; bases unmatched to any gene: 4. Germline V gives CDR1 GTSNPN, CDR2 SVGIG (reference sequence). This CDR3 has 14 residues. TCRdb keeps only in-frame clones here, not all; method: immunoSEQ multiplex PCR. The repertoire holds around 87,000 clones, with about 83% as singletons. The TCR sequence derives from a woman in her 50s with glioma. The sequencing here drew on PBMCs, taken from a glioma patient treated with radiotherapy, temozolomide or both. The genes are TRBV30 and TRBJ1-4; the match to TRBD1 covers 8 bases. CDR3 nucleotide sequence: TGTGCCTGGGTACAGGGGGGTACTAATGAAAAACTGTTTTTT. Translation: CAWVQGGTNEKLFF.